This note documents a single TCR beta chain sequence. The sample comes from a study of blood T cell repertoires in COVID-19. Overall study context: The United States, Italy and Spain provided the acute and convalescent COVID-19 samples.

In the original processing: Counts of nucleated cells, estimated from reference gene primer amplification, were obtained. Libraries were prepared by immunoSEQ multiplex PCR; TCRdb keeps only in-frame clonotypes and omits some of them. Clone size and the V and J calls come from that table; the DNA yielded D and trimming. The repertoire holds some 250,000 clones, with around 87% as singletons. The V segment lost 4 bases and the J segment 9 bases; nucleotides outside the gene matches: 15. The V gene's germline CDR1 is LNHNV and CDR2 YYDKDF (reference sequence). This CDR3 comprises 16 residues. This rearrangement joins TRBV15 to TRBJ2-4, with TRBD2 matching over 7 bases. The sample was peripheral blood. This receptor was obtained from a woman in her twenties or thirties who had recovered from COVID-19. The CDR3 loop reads CATSTTTSAGVRIQYF. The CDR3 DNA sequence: TGTGCCACCAGCACGACCACCTCGGCGGGGGTGCGCATTCAGTACTTC. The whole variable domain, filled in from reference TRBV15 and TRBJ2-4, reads DAMVIQNPRYQVTQFGKPVTLSCSQTLNHNVMYWYQQKSSQAPKLLFHYYDKDFNNEADTPDNFQSRRPNTSFCFLDIRSPGLGDTAMYLCATSTTTSAGVRIQYFGAGTRLSVL.